This T cell receptor beta chain was documented in a study of ipilimumab plus nivolumab after autologous stem cell transplantation. On this clone: Its antigen is still unknown.

Only in-frame clones appear in the TCRdb table, and some are missing; sequencing was by immunoSEQ multiplex PCR. Of about 20,000 clones listed, more than 60% were seen once; the top ten hold around 18%. Study-wide points: Per the authors, repertoire, Treg and microbiota data justify further study.

This specimen consisted of PBMCs, obtained in a trial of ipilimumab plus nivolumab as post-transplant consolidation. The receptor comes from a male donor with diffuse large B-cell lymphoma.

CDR3 in DNA: TGTGCCAGCAGCTTTCCACAGGGAGCCTACGAGCAGTACTTC. Its translation is CASSFPQGAYEQYF. V usage is TRBV7-9 and J usage is TRBJ2-7; perhaps TRBD1 as D (6 bases). This CDR3 comprises 14 residues. CDR1 SEHNR and CDR2 FQNEAQ come from the germline V gene (reference sequence). Trimming shortened V by 3 bases and J by 2 bases, and 11 bases separated the two germline ends.